This TCR beta chain was obtained from a study of T cells in tuberculosis. Study in general: Sequenced TCRs come from CD1B-GMM tetramer-binding T cells.

Notes on the study in general: Shorter CDR3-alpha in active tuberculosis partly drove smaller distances. Active tuberculosis TCR-alpha repertoires lay closer to GMM-specific TCRs than IGRA-negative controls, suggesting clonal expansion. Cases with active tuberculosis were adults, while controls were adolescents.

Clones were sequenced by immunoSEQ multiplex PCR, and TCRdb holds only the in-frame ones, with some missing. The sample has 25,000 to 35,000 clones, about 95% seen once; the top ten hold about 2.2%. Concerning this clone: What it binds is unknown.

V was trimmed by 1 base and J by 4 bases, leaving 10 bases between them. Germline V gene sequence: CDR1 SGHDN, CDR2 FVKESK. This CDR3 is built from 15 residues. This clonotype was sampled from a donor between 10 and 35 years old with latent tuberculosis or without tuberculosis infection. V gene TRBV14 combines with J gene TRBJ2-2; possibly TRBD2 for D (6 bases). Sequencing was carried out using PBMCs. As DNA, the CDR3 is TGTGCCAGCAGCCAAGCTCGCGGGGCCACCGGGGAGCTGTTTTTT. Its protein is CASSQARGATGELFF.